This TCR beta chain was captured by sequencing in a study of blood T cell repertoires in COVID-19. Overall study context: There were acute and convalescent COVID-19 samples, and they came from the United States, Italy and Spain.

In the source study's methods: Reference gene primer amplification in the assay estimated nucleated cell counts. Method: immunoSEQ multiplex PCR; TCRdb's copy keeps in-frame clones and lacks some. From that table come the V and J calls and clone size; the DNA was used to work out D and trimming. Seen here are under 300,000 clones, 86% observed once, and the top ten hold about 3.3%. Individuals drawn from around 24 US areas were roughly 18 to 89 years old. Participants' reported clinical history set cohort assignment. CDR3 length: 14 amino acids. The germline V gene encodes CDR1 MNHEY and CDR2 SMNVEV (reference sequence). V was trimmed by 2 bases and J by 1 base, leaving 9 bases between them. Regarding this clone: Other DNA sequences in the same sample also yield this CDR3.

The receptor's source is a woman in her thirties or forties with acute COVID-19. This rearrangement joins TRBV27 to TRBJ2-7; no definite D call. Sequences were obtained from PBMCs or T cells enriched from blood (not recorded which). CDR3 in amino acids: CASSLGGRSYEQYF. Here the CDR3 DNA reads TGTGCCAGCAGTTTAGGCGGAAGATCCTACGAGCAGTACTTC.